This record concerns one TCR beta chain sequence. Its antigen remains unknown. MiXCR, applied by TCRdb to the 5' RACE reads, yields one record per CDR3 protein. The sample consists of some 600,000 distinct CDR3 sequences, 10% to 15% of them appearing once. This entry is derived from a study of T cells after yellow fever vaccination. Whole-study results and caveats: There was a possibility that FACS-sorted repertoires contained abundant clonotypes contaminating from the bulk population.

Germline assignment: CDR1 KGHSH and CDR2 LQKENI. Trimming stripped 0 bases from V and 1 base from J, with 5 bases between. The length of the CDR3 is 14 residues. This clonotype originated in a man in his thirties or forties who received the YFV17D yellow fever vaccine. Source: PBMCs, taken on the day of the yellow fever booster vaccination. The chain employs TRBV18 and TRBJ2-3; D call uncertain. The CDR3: CASSPPDGTDTQYF. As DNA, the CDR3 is TGTGCCAGCTCACCACCGGACGGCACAGATACGCAGTATTTT.